This is a list of T cell receptor beta chains from one sample in a study of blood T cell repertoires in COVID-19. Libraries were prepared by immunoSEQ multiplex PCR; TCRdb keeps only in-frame clonotypes and omits some of them. The sample consists of a few hundred thousand clones, approximately 90% of them appearing once. The sequenced sample was PBMCs or T cells enriched from blood (not recorded which). The origin of the receptors is a woman aged 40 to 55 who had recovered from COVID-19. Each CDR3 is given with its conserved first and last residue. Each record gives: CDR3 DNA, CDR3 protein, J gene, clone size, V gene, D gene. A D gene is named only where the DNA matches it firmly. Size values are once, few and many counts, or a class for expanded clones, and some rows have none.

TGTGCCAGCCAGGGGGCCGCGAACACCGGGGAGCTGTTTTTT,CASQGAANTGELFF,TRBJ2-2,NA,TRBV7-2,TRBD1
TGTGCCAGCAGCCAGACAGGGTATCGCTCCTACGAGCAGTACTTC,CASSQTGYRSYEQYF,TRBJ2-7,NA,TRBV3-1/TRBV3-2,TRBD1
TGCGCCAGCAGCCAAGAACCGACAGGGGGTGCCGGGGAGCTGTTTTTT,CASSQEPTGGAGELFF,TRBJ2-2,NA,TRBV4-3,TRBD1
TGTGCCAGCACCCTTAGCATTACAGGGACCTACGAGCAGTACTTC,CASTLSITGTYEQYF,TRBJ2-7,NA,TRBV7-8,NA
TGCGCCAGCAGCTCCGGGACAGGGGGAGGTGTGGTCACCGGGGAGCTGTTTTTT,CASSSGTGGGVVTGELFF,TRBJ2-2,NA,TRBV5-1,TRBD1
TGTGCCTGGTCGGGAGGGGGGGCCCCGGCGAATGAGCAGTTCTTC,CAWSGGGAPANEQFF,TRBJ2-1,NA,TRBV30,TRBD2
TGTGCCAGCAGTTTTTTATCGGGCGGGTCCCATCTCTATGGCTACACCTTC,CASSFLSGGSHLYGYTF,TRBJ1-2,NA,TRBV28,NA
TGTGCCAGCAGTCAAGGACAGGGGACGACCTACGAGCAGTACTTC,CASSQGQGTTYEQYF,TRBJ2-7,NA,TRBV27,TRBD1
TGTGCCAGCAGTTTAACCCCCCGCGGGACTGAAGCTTTCTTT,CASSLTPRGTEAFF,TRBJ1-1,NA,TRBV27,NA
TGTGCCAGCAGCGTAGCGCAGGGTACGGTCACCGGGGAGCTGTTTTTT,CASSVAQGTVTGELFF,TRBJ2-2,NA,TRBV9,NA
TGTGCCAGCAGCTTCCGACTAGCGTTGTCCGGGGAGCTGTTTTTT,CASSFRLALSGELFF,TRBJ2-2,NA,TRBV5-6,TRBD2
TGTGCCAGCAGCGTTAGCGGGAGGCTCGGTGAGCAGTTCTTC,CASSVSGRLGEQFF,TRBJ2-1,NA,TRBV9,TRBD2
TGCGCCAGCAGTGAAGCCGGACAGGGTGATGAAGCTTTCTTT,CASSEAGQGDEAFF,TRBJ1-1,NA,TRBV10-1,TRBD1
TGTGCCAGCAGCCAAGTCGGGAACACTGAAGCTTTCTTT,CASSQVGNTEAFF,TRBJ1-1,NA,TRBV3-1/TRBV3-2,NA
TGTGCCAGCAGCCCTCGGGCTAGCGGTCGCTCCTACGAGCAGTACTTC,CASSPRASGRSYEQYF,TRBJ2-7,once,TRBV11-1,TRBD2
TGCGCCAGCAGCTTGGGGCCAGGGATGAACACTGAAGCTTTCTTT,CASSLGPGMNTEAFF,TRBJ1-1,NA,TRBV5-1,NA
TGCGCCAACAGTGATGGGCTAGCGGGAGGGCAAGATACGCAGTATTTT,CANSDGLAGGQDTQYF,TRBJ2-3,NA,TRBV10-1,TRBD2
TGTGCCACCGACAGGGGAGGGAACGAGCAGTACTTC,CATDRGGNEQYF,TRBJ2-7,NA,TRBV10-3,NA
TGTGCCAGCAGCCCCTTGATTTCAGGAGGCTACACCTTC,CASSPLISGGYTF,TRBJ1-2,NA,TRBV5-4,NA
TGTGCCAGCAGCCAAGATTTTGGGACAGGGGGAGCTTTCTTT,CASSQDFGTGGAFF,TRBJ1-1,NA,TRBV3-1/TRBV3-2,TRBD1
TGCAGCGTTGATCGTCAGGGCGACCTAGAGTTCTTC,CSVDRQGDLEFF,TRBJ2-1,NA,TRBV29-1,NA
TGTGCCAGCAGTCCCAGGGGGCCGAACACTGAAGCTTTCTTT,CASSPRGPNTEAFF,TRBJ1-1,NA,TRBV27,TRBD1
TGCGCCAGCAGCTTGGCAGCGGGAGACCACAATGAGCAGTTCTTC,CASSLAAGDHNEQFF,TRBJ2-1,NA,TRBV5-1,TRBD2
TGTGCCAGTAGGAACAGGGGGGAGAGGATTCAGCCCCAGCATTTT,CASRNRGERIQPQHF,TRBJ1-5,NA,TRBV19,TRBD1
TGTGCCAGCAGCTCTCATGCGGTACAGGGCGAAGAGACCCAGTACTTC,CASSSHAVQGEETQYF,TRBJ2-5,NA,TRBV5-4,NA
TGCGCCAGCAGCAACATCCGGGAAGTGCCCACTGAAGCTTTCTTT,CASSNIREVPTEAFF,TRBJ1-1,NA,TRBV4-3,NA
TGTGCCAGCAGTTCTACAGGGGGCTACGAGCAGTACTTC,CASSSTGGYEQYF,TRBJ2-7,NA,TRBV11-2,TRBD1
TGTGCCAGTAGTATTGGGCGGAACACTGAAGCTTTCTTT,CASSIGRNTEAFF,TRBJ1-1,NA,TRBV19,NA
TGTGCCAGCAGCCCGACAGGTAGTACTGGAAACACCATATATTTT,CASSPTGSTGNTIYF,TRBJ1-3,NA,TRBV5-6,NA
TGTGCCAGCAGCTTAGTAGAGCGAGACAATGAGCAGTTCTTC,CASSLVERDNEQFF,TRBJ2-1,NA,TRBV5-4,NA
TGTGCCAGTAGCAGGCCGGGGGGCGGGCAGCCCCAGCATTTT,CASSRPGGGQPQHF,TRBJ1-5,NA,TRBV19,NA
TGTGCCAGCAGCCGTACAGGGGCAGGTCAGCCCCAGCATTTT,CASSRTGAGQPQHF,TRBJ1-5,NA,TRBV13,TRBD1
TGCAGCGTTGCGGGGATAGCGGGTCACAACCGGGGTTACGAGCAGTACTTC,CSVAGIAGHNRGYEQYF,TRBJ2-7,NA,TRBV29-1,TRBD2
TGTGCCAGCATAAGGGACAGAAGCACCGGGGAGCTGTTTTTT,CASIRDRSTGELFF,TRBJ2-2,few,TRBV2,TRBD1
TGTGCCAGCAGTTACTCGGGACAGGGAGGATCACCCCTCCACTTT,CASSYSGQGGSPLHF,TRBJ1-6,NA,TRBV6-5,TRBD1
TGTGCCAGCAGCCCTATTTCCGGGACTAGCGGGAGGGCCGCGGAAGAGACCCAGTACTTC,CASSPISGTSGRAAEETQYF,TRBJ2-5,NA,TRBV3-1/TRBV3-2,TRBD2
TGTGCCAGCTCGGCGGGGCCCCTCAGGGATACTGAAGCTTTCTTT,CASSAGPLRDTEAFF,TRBJ1-1,NA,TRBV18,NA
TGTGCCAGCAGCTTATATTCCCCCTACGAGCAGTACTTC,CASSLYSPYEQYF,TRBJ2-7,few,TRBV11-1,NA
TGCGCCAGCAGTTCAGGGGGCACTACTGACAATGAGCAGTTCTTC,CASSSGGTTDNEQFF,TRBJ2-1,NA,TRBV5-1,TRBD1
TGTGCCAGCAGCTTAGGAATAACGATGAGGACTAGCGGGACCGGGGAGCTGTTTTTT,CASSLGITMRTSGTGELFF,TRBJ2-2,few,TRBV7-2,TRBD2
TGTGCCACCAGTGATTTGGAAAGGGGGCGGGGCTATGGCTACACCTTC,CATSDLERGRGYGYTF,TRBJ1-2,NA,TRBV24-1,TRBD1
TGTGCCAGCAGTTTACAATACAGGGTTGGGGCTTCACCCCTCCACTTT,CASSLQYRVGASPLHF,TRBJ1-6,NA,TRBV6-5,NA
TGTGCCAGCACCTTCTCACCGACAGGGGGCCCCGGGGAGCTGTTTTTT,CASTFSPTGGPGELFF,TRBJ2-2,NA,TRBV5-6,TRBD1
TGTGCCAGCAGCTCGGGACAGGACCTTAATGAAAAACTGTTTTTT,CASSSGQDLNEKLFF,TRBJ1-4,NA,TRBV27,TRBD1
TGTGCCAGCAGCCACCGGACTAGCGGAGCTATGGATACGCAGTATTTT,CASSHRTSGAMDTQYF,TRBJ2-3,once,TRBV13,TRBD2
TGCGCCAGCAGCTTTCAGGGACAGCGGCCCGGGGAGCTGTTTTTT,CASSFQGQRPGELFF,TRBJ2-2,NA,TRBV4-3,TRBD1
TGTGCCAGCAGCCAACGGGAGGAGTATGGCTACACCTTC,CASSQREEYGYTF,TRBJ1-2,NA,TRBV14,NA
TGTGCCAGCAAGGGGAGGTGGGACTCCTACGAGCAGTACTTC,CASKGRWDSYEQYF,TRBJ2-7,NA,TRBV3-1/TRBV3-2,NA
TGTGCCAGCAGTTGGGGGGGGGCGGGAAAAGGCTACGAGCAGTACTTC,CASSWGGAGKGYEQYF,TRBJ2-7,once,TRBV27,NA
TGTGCCAGCAAAGGGGCAACGTTCATTCAAGAGACCCAGTACTTC,CASKGATFIQETQYF,TRBJ2-5,NA,TRBV6-5,NA
TGTGCCAGTAGTATTCAGGGGGCGAGGGAAAAACTGTTTTTT,CASSIQGAREKLFF,TRBJ1-4,NA,TRBV19,TRBD1
TGTGCCAGCAGCTTCGCAGGGGCTGGAAACACCATATATTTT,CASSFAGAGNTIYF,TRBJ1-3,NA,TRBV5-5,NA
TGTGCCAGCAACGGTAACTATGGCTACACCTTC,CASNGNYGYTF,TRBJ1-2,NA,TRBV6-6,NA
TGCGCCAGCAGCTTAAGTTGGGAGGGAGAGGGAGATACGCAGTATTTT,CASSLSWEGEGDTQYF,TRBJ2-3,NA,TRBV5-1,TRBD2
TGTGCCAGCAGCGTAGCAGGGGTCGAAAAACTGTTTTTT,CASSVAGVEKLFF,TRBJ1-4,NA,TRBV9,NA
TGTGCCAGCACCGACCGGGTCACTGAAGCTTTCTTT,CASTDRVTEAFF,TRBJ1-1,NA,TRBV6-5,NA
TGTGCCAGCAGCGTTTACCGGAGCTATGGCTACACCTTC,CASSVYRSYGYTF,TRBJ1-2,NA,TRBV9,NA
TGTGCCACTGCTGCCGGGACTAGCGGGAGCGAGCAGTACTTC,CATAAGTSGSEQYF,TRBJ2-7,NA,TRBV10-3,TRBD2